This TCR beta chain was sequenced in a study of radiation and T cells in renal cell carcinoma. Study-wide results and limits: Pretreatment tumor biopsies were lacking, so baseline clonotypes are unknown.

This clone was seen more than once but under ten times. Its antigen is not known. The assay was immunoSEQ multiplex PCR, and TCRdb's table has in-frame clones only and misses some. This sample has roughly 49,000 clones; 80% occur once, and the top ten carry roughly 30%. Specified time point: blood 2 weeks post-SBRT. The treatment is: 15 Gy SBRT to primary tumor, nephrectomy 4 weeks later. With V trimmed by 1 base and J by 1 base, 6 bases remained unmatched. Germline lookup yields CDR1 SGHVS and CDR2 FNYEAQ. The CDR3 runs to 17 residues. This receptor was obtained from a woman aged 70-85 years with renal cell carcinoma. Sequenced here: blood, sampled from a patient whose treatment included radiotherapy and nephrectomy. The rearrangement uses TRBV7-6 and TRBJ2-3; 9 bases are a match to TRBD1. This CDR3 reads CASSLVPRQGGTDTQYF. In DNA form, the CDR3 reads TGTGCCAGCAGCTTAGTGCCCCGACAGGGGGGCACAGATACGCAGTATTTT.